These 18 T cell receptor beta chains originate from one sample sequenced in a study of blood T cells in healthy people across ages (dated by TCRdb to between 2014 and 2017). The method was 5' RACE. Sequenced on an Illumina HiSeq 2500. A second 7 to 11 cycle PCR used a sample-barcoded 5' primer and a J-beta primer mix. Using fastp trimming at Q25 and MiXCR clonotype assembly, TCRdb reanalyzed the public sequencing data and kept in-frame beta chains. Here each entry gathers all rows of one CDR3 protein and keeps the most common genes and DNA. Here the sample has about 400,000 distinct CDR3 sequences; over 45% occur a single time. The ten largest clones represent about 54% of the sample. Sequencing was done on a sample of blood. Receptor source: a man aged 60-69 years in good health.

The chain employs TRBV5-1 and TRBJ2-1; 10 nucleotides line up with TRBD2. This CDR3 has 17 amino acids. Germline V lookup: CDR1 SGHRS, CDR2 YFSETQ. Trimming removed 4 bases from V and 3 bases from J; junction bases left unmatched: 10. CDR3 in amino acids: CASSPIQSGRGYNEQFF. The CDR3 nucleotides are TGCGCCAGCAGCCCCATTCAAAGCGGGAGGGGCTACAATGAGCAGTTCTTC.

The genes are TRBV9 and TRBJ2-6; maybe TRBD1 (6 bases). The CDR3 has 15 amino acids. Germline assignment: CDR1 SGDLS and CDR2 YYNGEE. V was clipped by 6 bases and J by 0 bases, with 10 bases between them. The CDR3 here is CASTIGGSGANVLTF. DNA for the CDR3: TGTGCCAGCACCATAGGGGGCTCTGGGGCCAACGTCCTGACTTTC.

This rearrangement joins TRBV6-6 to TRBJ1-1, with 7 nucleotides matching TRBD1. This CDR3 is 14 amino acids long. Germline CDR1 is MNHNY and CDR2 is SVGAGI (reference sequence). V trimming: 8 bases; J trimming: 0 bases; junction bases outside the gene matches: 6. This CDR3 reads CASGGGEVNTEAFF. CDR3 in DNA: TGTGCCAGCGGAGGGGGCGAAGTGAACACTGAAGCTTTCTTT.

The rearrangement uses TRBV11-2 and TRBJ2-6; the D is unclear. CDR3 length equals 14 residues. V shed 5 bases and J shed 4 bases, with 9 bases lying between them. Germline-derived CDR1 and CDR2 are SGHAT and FQNNGV. The CDR3 spells CASSPFSGANVLTF. As DNA, the CDR3 is TGTGCCAGCAGCCCCTTTTCCGGGGCCAACGTCCTGACTTTC.

This clonotype has a handful of counts. Sequence at one end of the junction differs from germline and may be a read error. The V call is TRBV3-1, the J call TRBJ2-3; 7 nucleotides line up with TRBD2. Germline CDR1 is LGHDT and CDR2 is YNNKEL (reference sequence). The CDR3 covers 16 residues. Here the CDR3 reads CASSQAGGLRTDTQYF. The CDR3 DNA reads as TGTGCCAGCAGCCAAGCGGGGGGACTACGCACGGATACGCAGTATTTT.

Regarding this clonotype: Since a much larger clone is just one base distant, this may be a read error. V gene TRBV28 combines with J gene TRBJ2-7, with D unclear. In germline, CDR1 is MDHEN, CDR2 SYDVKM. The CDR3 has 14 amino acids. With 6 bases removed from V and 2 bases from J, the gap between germline ends came to 14 bases. The DNA of the CDR3 is TGTGCCAGCAGCCCCATGAGCGTACCCTACGAGCAGTACTTC. Its translation is CASSPMSVPYEQYF.

The chain employs TRBV28 and TRBJ2-7; D is unresolved. The CDR3 consists of 14 residues. Germline-derived CDR1 and CDR2 are MDHEN and SYDVKM. The germline V and J ends were trimmed by 7 bases and 0 bases, with 13 bases remaining between them. The CDR3 spells CASIPTASSYEQYF. The CDR3 DNA follows: TGTGCCAGCATACCGACGGCGAGCTCCTACGAGCAGTACTTC.

This clonotype was seen more than once but under ten times. This chain links TRBV4-1 with TRBJ2-7, with unresolved D. V was shortened by 3 bases and J by 2 bases, with 14 bases between the two germline ends. Per the germline V gene, CDR1 is MGHRA and CDR2 is YSYEKL. The CDR3 runs to 15 residues. The CDR3 is CASSHVLRRTYEQYF. In DNA, the CDR3 is TGCGCCAGCAGCCACGTCCTGCGCCGGACCTACGAGCAGTACTTC.

The V call is TRBV20-1, the J call TRBJ1-2, with D possibly TRBD1 on 6 matching bases. Trimming cost V 0 bases and J 7 bases, with 15 bases left between them. CDR1 is DFQATT, CDR2 SNEGSKA, per germline (reference sequence). The CDR3 totals 14 residues. CDR3 region: CSARDLGGLGGYTF. The CDR3 DNA follows: TGCAGTGCTAGAGATCTAGGGGGGCTAGGTGGCTACACCTTC.

The CDR3 DNA reads as TGTGCCAGCAGCTTTAGTCAGGGTCATTCTGAAGCTTTCTTT. Translation gives CASSFSQGHSEAFF. The rearrangement uses TRBV7-3 and TRBJ1-1; perhaps TRBD1 as D (5 bases). The CDR3 has 14 residues. V shed 3 bases and J shed 6 bases, with 14 bases lying between them. Germline V gives CDR1 SGHTA, CDR2 FQGTGA.

This clonotype was recorded a few times. The V gene is TRBV7-2, the J gene TRBJ1-1; 10 bases match TRBD1. Germline assignment: CDR1 SGHTA and CDR2 FQGNSA. This CDR3 has 12 amino acids. V dropped 5 bases and J dropped 10; count of bases not matched to a gene: 4. CDR3 sequence: CASSQTGGRAFF. CDR3 bases: TGTGCCAGCAGCCAGACAGGGGGCAGAGCTTTCTTT.

This clonotype was seen a handful of times. The chain has TRBV4-3 and TRBJ2-7, with 12 bases lining up with TRBD2. With V trimmed by 3 bases and J by 7 bases, 4 bases remained unmatched. CDR3 length equals 14 residues. Germline lookup yields CDR1 LGHNA and CDR2 YSLEER. The CDR3 DNA sequence: TGCGCCAGCAGCCACCGGACTAGCGGGGCTGAGCAGTACTTC. This translates into CASSHRTSGAEQYF.

The J gene is TRBJ1-2, the V gene TRBV20-1; D may be TRBD1 (6 bases). The germline V gene encodes CDR1 DFQATT and CDR2 SNEGSKA (reference sequence). Trimming removed 3 bases from V and 4 bases from J, with 15 bases in between. This CDR3 is built from 14 residues. CDR3 nucleotide sequence: TGCAGTGCTAGTCCCAGGGGAGGAGGCTATGGCTACACCTTC. It yields the protein CSASPRGGGYGYTF.

The sample holds many counts of this clonotype. This chain joins TRBV27 and TRBJ2-7; no clear D. The V gene's germline CDR1 is MNHEY and CDR2 SMNVEV (reference sequence). The CDR3 contains 12 residues. Trimming shortened V by 6 bases and J by 1 base, and 7 bases separated the two germline ends. DNA for the CDR3: TGTGCCAGCAGCCGCCCTTCCTACGAGCAGTACTTC. Its protein product is CASSRPSYEQYF.

At least ten counts were recorded for this clonotype. The rearrangement links TRBV20-1 to TRBJ2-5; the D gene is possibly TRBD2 (5 bases). V dropped 6 bases and J dropped 6 bases, with 11 bases sitting between them. Germline V gene data show CDR1 as DFQATT and CDR2 as SNEGSKA (reference sequence). This CDR3 has 11 amino acids. Here the CDR3 DNA reads TGCAGTGCGAAGAGGGAAAAGACCCAGTACTTC. The encoded protein is CSAKREKTQYF.

The V call is TRBV2, the J call TRBJ2-3; perhaps TRBD2 as D (5 bases). The V gene's germline CDR1 is SNHLY and CDR2 FYNNEI. Trimming took 7 bases from V and 6 from J, leaving 17 bases between them. There are 14 residues in the CDR3. CDR3 sequence reads: CASKDRGSLDTQYF. The CDR3 nucleotides are TGTGCCAGCAAGGATCGGGGTTCGTTGGATACGCAGTATTTT. Supplemented by reference TRBV2 and TRBJ2-3, the full variable domain reads EPEVTQTPSHQVTQMGQEVILRCVPISNHLYFYWYRQILGQKVEFLVSFYNNEISEKSEIFDDQFSVERPDGSNFTLKIRSTKLEDSAMYFCASKDRGSLDTQYFGPGTRLTVL.

The rearrangement uses TRBV11-2 and TRBJ2-5; D ambiguous. In germline, CDR1 is SGHAT, CDR2 FQNNGV. The V gene lost 1 base and the J gene lost 11 bases, with 11 bases spanning the gap. CDR3 size: 12 residues. This CDR3 is CASSLASLEQYF. The CDR3 coding sequence is TGTGCCAGCAGCTTAGCGTCCTTGGAGCAGTACTTC.

The chain combines TRBV28 with TRBJ2-3, with TRBD2 matching 12 bases. Trimming at V came to 6 bases and at J to 3 bases, leaving 10 bases not matched to a gene. Per the germline V gene, CDR1 is MDHEN and CDR2 is SYDVKM. The CDR3 is 17 amino acids. This chain's CDR3 is CASSRPGLAGTTDTQYF. For the CDR3, the DNA is TGTGCCAGCAGCCGACCCGGACTAGCGGGGACGACAGATACGCAGTATTTT.